This T cell receptor beta chain was retrieved from a study of blood T cell repertoires in COVID-19. Overall study context: The study drew acute and convalescent COVID-19 samples from the United States, Italy and Spain.

Method: immunoSEQ multiplex PCR; TCRdb's copy keeps in-frame clones and lacks some. The repertoire holds about 260,000 clones, with more than 80% as singletons. Participant age was about 18 to 95 years, and participants resided in roughly 24 US areas. The CDR3 sequence is 14 residues long. With V trimmed by 4 bases and J by 5 bases, 7 bases remained unmatched. CDR1 and CDR2 from the germline V gene are ENHRY and SYGVKD. The material sequenced was PBMCs or T cells enriched from blood (not recorded which). This chain uses TRBV10-3 with TRBJ1-1, with 7 bases identical to TRBD1. This TCR was sampled from a woman in her thirties with acute COVID-19. In DNA form, the CDR3 reads TGTGCCATCAGTGCTACAGGGGTAGGGACTGAAGCTTTCTTT. Amino acid sequence: CAISATGVGTEAFF.